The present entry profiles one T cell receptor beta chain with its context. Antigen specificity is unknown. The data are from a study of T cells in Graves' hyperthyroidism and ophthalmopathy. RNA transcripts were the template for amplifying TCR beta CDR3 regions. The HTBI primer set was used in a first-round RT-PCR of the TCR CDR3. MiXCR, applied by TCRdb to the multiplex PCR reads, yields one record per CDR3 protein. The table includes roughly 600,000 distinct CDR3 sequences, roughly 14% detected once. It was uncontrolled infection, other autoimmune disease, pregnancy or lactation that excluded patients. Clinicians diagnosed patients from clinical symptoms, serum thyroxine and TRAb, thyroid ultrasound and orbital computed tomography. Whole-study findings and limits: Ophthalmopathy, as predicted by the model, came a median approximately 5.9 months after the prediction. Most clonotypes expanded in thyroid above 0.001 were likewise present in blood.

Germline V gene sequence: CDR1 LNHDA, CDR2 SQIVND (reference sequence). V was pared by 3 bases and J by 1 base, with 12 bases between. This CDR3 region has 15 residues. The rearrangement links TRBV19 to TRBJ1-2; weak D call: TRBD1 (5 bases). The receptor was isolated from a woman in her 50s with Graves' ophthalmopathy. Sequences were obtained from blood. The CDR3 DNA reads TGTGCCAGTAGTATCCCGGGACCTAATAACTATGGCTACACCTTC. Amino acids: CASSIPGPNNYGYTF. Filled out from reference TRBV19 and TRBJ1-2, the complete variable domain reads DGGITQSPKYLFRKEGQNVTLSCEQNLNHDAMYWYRQDPGQGLRLIYYSQIVNDFQKGDIAEGYSVSREKKESFPLTVTSAQKNPTAFYLCASSIPGPNNYGYTFGSGTRLTVV.